This T cell receptor (beta chain) was sequenced in a study of blood T cell repertoires in COVID-19. Study-level information: PBMCs, B-cell-depleted T cells, or T cells were the source of the cDNA or gDNA that made up the material.

CDR3 length: 14 residues. Trimming cost V 5 bases and J 2 bases; bases outside gene matches: 5. Germline V gene sequence: CDR1 LGHNT, CDR2 FRNRAP. This clone has a handful of counts. Libraries were prepared by immunoSEQ multiplex PCR; TCRdb keeps only in-frame clonotypes and omits some of them. The sample records fewer than 200,000 clones, about 91% being singletons. The V call is TRBV12-5, the J call TRBJ2-7; 8 bases match TRBD2. The clonotype originates from a woman in her fifties or sixties with acute or convalescent COVID-19. The specimen sequenced was peripheral blood. The CDR3 loop is CASGPRGGTYEQYF. The CDR3 DNA reads TGTGCTAGTGGTCCCCGGGGGGGAACCTACGAGCAGTACTTC.